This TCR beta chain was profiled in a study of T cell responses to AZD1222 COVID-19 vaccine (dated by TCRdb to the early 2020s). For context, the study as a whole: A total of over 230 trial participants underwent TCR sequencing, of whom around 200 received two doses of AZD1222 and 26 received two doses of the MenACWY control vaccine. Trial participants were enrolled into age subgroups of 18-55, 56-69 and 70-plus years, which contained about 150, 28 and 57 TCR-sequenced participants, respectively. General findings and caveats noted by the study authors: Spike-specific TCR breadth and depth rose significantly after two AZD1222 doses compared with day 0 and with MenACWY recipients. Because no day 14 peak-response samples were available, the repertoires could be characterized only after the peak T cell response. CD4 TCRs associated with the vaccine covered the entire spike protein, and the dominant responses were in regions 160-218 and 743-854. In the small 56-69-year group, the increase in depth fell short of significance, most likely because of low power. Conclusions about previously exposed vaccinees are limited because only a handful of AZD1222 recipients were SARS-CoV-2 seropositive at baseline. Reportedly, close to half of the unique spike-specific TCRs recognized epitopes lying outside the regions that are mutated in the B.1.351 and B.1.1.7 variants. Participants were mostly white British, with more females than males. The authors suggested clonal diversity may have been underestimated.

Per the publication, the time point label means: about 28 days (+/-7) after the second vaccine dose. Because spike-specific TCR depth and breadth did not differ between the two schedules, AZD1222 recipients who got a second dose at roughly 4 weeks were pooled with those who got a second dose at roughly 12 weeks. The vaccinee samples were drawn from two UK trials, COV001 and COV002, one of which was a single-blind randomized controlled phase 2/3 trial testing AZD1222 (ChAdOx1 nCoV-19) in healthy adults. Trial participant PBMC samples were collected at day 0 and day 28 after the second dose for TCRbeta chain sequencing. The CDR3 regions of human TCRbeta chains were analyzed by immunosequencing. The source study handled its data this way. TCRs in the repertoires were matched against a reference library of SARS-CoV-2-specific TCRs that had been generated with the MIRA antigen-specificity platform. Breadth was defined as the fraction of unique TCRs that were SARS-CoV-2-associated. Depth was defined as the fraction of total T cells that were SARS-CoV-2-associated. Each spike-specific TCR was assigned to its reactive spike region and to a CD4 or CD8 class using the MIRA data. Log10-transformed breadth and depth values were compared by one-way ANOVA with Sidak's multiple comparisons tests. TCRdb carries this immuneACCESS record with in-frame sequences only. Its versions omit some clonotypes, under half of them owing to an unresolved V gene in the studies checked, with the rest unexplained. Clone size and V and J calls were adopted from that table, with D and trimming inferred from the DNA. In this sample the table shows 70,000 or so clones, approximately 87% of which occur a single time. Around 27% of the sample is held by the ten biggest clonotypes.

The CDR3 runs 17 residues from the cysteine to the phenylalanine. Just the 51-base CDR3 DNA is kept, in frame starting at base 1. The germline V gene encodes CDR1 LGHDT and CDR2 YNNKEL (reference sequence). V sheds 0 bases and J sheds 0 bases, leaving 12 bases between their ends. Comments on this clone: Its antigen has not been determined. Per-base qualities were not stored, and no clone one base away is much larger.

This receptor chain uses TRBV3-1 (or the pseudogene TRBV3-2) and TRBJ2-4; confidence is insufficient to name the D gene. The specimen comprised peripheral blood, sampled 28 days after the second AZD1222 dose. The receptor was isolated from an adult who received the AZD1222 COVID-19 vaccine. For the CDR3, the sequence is CASSQDGSPLAKNIQYF. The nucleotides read TGTGCCAGCAGCCAAGATGGCTCACCCCTAGCCAAAAACATTCAGTACTTC.